The 32 T cell receptor beta chains reported below all come from one sample, sequenced in a study of Ad26.COV2.S vaccination and SARS-CoV-2 variants. Specified treatment: around 19 received Ad26.COV2.S at low or high dose, single or two shots; a few received placebo; per-sample allocation not given. On day 63 after the first injection, vaccine and placebo recipients gave samples. Profiling relied on immunoSEQ multiplex PCR, and the TCRdb table lists in-frame clones only, not all of them. Of roughly 380,000 clones detected, approximately 84% appear once; the ten largest clones hold 2.5% to 3.5%. Here the sequenced sample was peripheral blood, taken in a trial of Ad26.COV2.S vaccine versus placebo. The receptors originated from a person aged 18-60 years who received the Ad26.COV2.S COVID-19 vaccine or a placebo.

CDR3 in DNA: TGTGCCAGCAGCTTAGCGCGAGGTCTTAGCACAGATACGCAGTATTTT. Translating it yields CASSLARGLSTDTQYF. The chain links TRBV7-9 to TRBJ2-3; no definite D call. The CDR3 extends over 16 amino acids. Trimming took off 0 bases at V and 0 bases at J, with 10 bases between the two ends. CDR1 SEHNR and CDR2 FQNEAQ come from the germline V gene (reference sequence).

The chain employs TRBV30 and TRBJ1-1; 7 bases are shared with TRBD1. This CDR3 has 11 amino acids. Per germline, CDR1 GTSNPN and CDR2 SVGIG (reference sequence). V dropped 8 bases and J dropped 9; count of bases not matched to a gene: 9. The CDR3 region has the DNA TGTGCCGGACGACAGGGTCCTCAAGCTTTCTTT. Translation gives CAGRQGPQAFF.

This clone was detected only once. This chain joins TRBV5-6 and TRBJ1-3; D might be TRBD1 (5 bases). The CDR3 runs to 17 residues. V lost 4 bases to trimming and J lost 0 bases, with 17 bases between them. The germline gives CDR1 SGHDT, CDR2 YYEEEE. The CDR3 DNA is TGTGCCAGCAGCCAAAGGGGTCGGGCCTACTCTGGAAACACCATATATTTT. Translation: CASSQRGRAYSGNTIYF.

This clone appeared once. The chain couples TRBV10-3 to TRBJ2-1, with TRBD2 identical over 7 bases. Germline V lookup: CDR1 ENHRY, CDR2 SYGVKD. V lost 0 bases to trimming and J lost 0 bases; unmatched junction nucleotides: 2. The CDR3 spans 16 residues. The CDR3 nucleotides are TGTGCCATCAGTGAGTCGGGCGGGAGCTCCTACAATGAGCAGTTCTTC. This gives the protein CAISESGGSSYNEQFF.

This chain connects TRBV5-1 to TRBJ2-5, with 9 bases fitting TRBD1. CDR3 length: 15 amino acids. Germline loops: CDR1 SGHRS, CDR2 YFSETQ. The ends lost 2 bases at V and 6 bases at J; junction bases unmatched: 8. CDR3 protein: CASSFHRGHLQTQYF. Here the CDR3 DNA reads TGCGCCAGCAGCTTTCACAGGGGGCATTTGCAGACCCAGTACTTC.

This rearrangement joins TRBV5-6 to TRBJ2-3; 9 nucleotides align to TRBD2. The germline gives CDR1 SGHDT, CDR2 YYEEEE. CDR3 length: 14 residues. J gave up 4 bases and V 4 bases, and 4 bases lay outside the gene matches. CDR3 in amino acids: CASSGGLAADTQYF. CDR3 bases: TGTGCCAGCAGCGGGGGACTAGCAGCAGATACGCAGTATTTT.

The rearrangement links TRBV10-3 to TRBJ2-1; 7 bases are shared with TRBD2. The trim removed 3 bases at V and 0 bases at J, leaving 20 bases unmatched. The CDR3 runs to 21 residues. Germline CDR1 ENHRY, CDR2 SYGVKD. CDR3 protein: CAISDRGGSSYLQSSYNEQFF. The DNA of the CDR3 is TGTGCCATCAGTGATCGCGGGGGATCGTCGTATCTACAAAGCTCCTACAATGAGCAGTTCTTC.

This chain links TRBV7-9 with TRBJ2-5; 9 nucleotides agree with TRBD1. The CDR3 has 16 amino acids. Germline V lookup: CDR1 SEHNR, CDR2 FQNEAQ (reference sequence). The J segment lost 2 bases and the V segment lost 0 bases, leaving 4 bases of the junction unmatched. This chain's CDR3 is CASSLAKDRGQETQYF. CDR3 bases: TGTGCCAGCAGCTTAGCCAAGGACAGGGGACAAGAGACCCAGTACTTC.

The chain recombines TRBV5-1 with TRBJ2-5, with a weak D call TRBD1 (6 bases). V lost 1 base and J lost 4, with 11 bases in between. CDR1 SGHRS and CDR2 YFSETQ come from the germline V gene. CDR3 size: 14 residues. CDR3 nucleotide sequence: TGCGCCAGCAGCTTGCAGGGGCGAGGAGAGACCCAGTACTTC. Protein sequence: CASSLQGRGETQYF.

The sample holds a few counts of this clone. This sequence joins TRBV7-8 and TRBJ1-5, with D unresolved. Germline V gene data show CDR1 as SGHVS and CDR2 as FQNEAQ. This CDR3 contains 13 residues. Trimming took 5 bases from V and 1 from J, leaving 6 bases between them. Written as DNA, the CDR3 is TGTGCCAGCAGCCCAGCGAGCAATCAGCCCCAGCATTTT. As protein: CASSPASNQPQHF.

This rearrangement joins TRBV19 to TRBJ2-6; D not certain. V was pared by 5 bases and J by 3 bases, with 11 bases between. The CDR3 length is 15 residues. The V gene's germline CDR1 is LNHDA and CDR2 SQIVND (reference sequence). CDR3 residues: CASSLSVGGANVLTF. Written as DNA, the CDR3 is TGTGCCAGTAGTTTGAGTGTCGGTGGGGCCAACGTCCTGACTTTC.

The chain's CDR3 is CASSQNGAVQAYF. The DNA of the CDR3 is TGTGCCAGCAGTCAAAACGGAGCGGTTCAGGCGTACTTC. This chain joins TRBV7-9 and TRBJ2-7; weak D call: TRBD2 (5 bases). CDR3 length: 13 residues. The V and J ends lost 6 bases and 12 bases respectively, with 21 bases between them. CDR1 is SEHNR, CDR2 FQNEAQ, per germline (reference sequence).

The rearrangement joins TRBV19 to TRBJ2-3; 10 bases match TRBD2. With V trimmed by 6 bases and J by 1 base, 7 bases remained unmatched. The CDR3 loop spans 16 amino acids. Germline CDR1 LNHDA, CDR2 SQIVND (reference sequence). The CDR3 sequence: CASSAGTSVRTDTQYF. The CDR3 DNA reads as TGTGCCAGTAGCGCCGGGACTAGCGTTCGCACAGATACGCAGTATTTT.

The chain uses TRBV11-2 and TRBJ2-7; no clear D gene. Trimming pared 5 bases from V and 5 bases from J, leaving 7 bases between. This CDR3 is 11 amino acids long. In germline, CDR1 is SGHAT, CDR2 FQNNGV. The CDR3 here is CASSVFNEQYF. CDR3 sequence (DNA): TGTGCCAGCAGCGTCTTCAACGAGCAGTACTTC.

The sample holds a few counts of this clone. The rearrangement uses TRBV6-5 and TRBJ1-5; maybe TRBD1 (5 bases). V dropped 8 bases and J dropped 4 bases, with 15 bases sitting between them. Germline values: CDR1 MNHEY, CDR2 SVGAGI. The CDR3 spans 14 residues. The CDR3 DNA is TGTGCCAGCTCTGACAGTTTCGGTAATCAGCCCCAGCATTTT. It yields the protein CASSDSFGNQPQHF.

The chain uses TRBV7-6 and TRBJ1-5; a possible D gene is TRBD1 (5 bases). Deletions cut 4 bases from V and 0 bases from J, with 7 bases between. The germline V gene has CDR1 SGHVS and CDR2 FNYEAQ. This CDR3 is built from 14 residues. CDR3 region: CASSSGTSNQPQHF. CDR3 bases: TGTGCCAGCAGCTCGGGGACTAGCAATCAGCCCCAGCATTTT.

The chain joins TRBV5-1 to TRBJ2-3; 9 nucleotides line up with TRBD2. J gave up 4 bases and V 5 bases, and 8 bases lay outside the gene matches. The CDR3 runs to 15 residues. In germline, CDR1 is SGHRS, CDR2 YFSETQ. CDR3 protein: CASSPGLAGSDTQYF. The CDR3 nucleotides read TGCGCCAGCAGTCCGGGGCTAGCGGGATCAGATACGCAGTATTTT.

The rearrangement joins TRBV7-9 to TRBJ2-5, with D possibly TRBD1 on 6 matching bases. The CDR3 has 14 amino acids. Per germline, CDR1 SEHNR and CDR2 FQNEAQ (reference sequence). V was cut by 1 base and J by 2 bases, with 8 bases left in between. CDR3 sequence (DNA): TGTGCCAGCAGCTTAGGGGGACAACAAGAGACCCAGTACTTC. This gives the protein CASSLGGQQETQYF.

The chain has TRBV30 and TRBJ2-7; D gene uncertain. Germline loops: CDR1 GTSNPN, CDR2 SVGIG (reference sequence). The CDR3 runs to 12 residues. The V end was cut by 3 bases, the J end by 4 bases, with 10 bases between. CDR3 DNA sequence: TGTGCCTGGAGCCACCTGGGGTACGAGCAGTACTTC. It yields the protein CAWSHLGYEQYF. The whole variable domain, filled in from reference TRBV30 and TRBJ2-7, reads SQTIHQWPATLVQPVGSPLSLECTVEGTSNPNLYWYRQAAGRGLQLLFYSVGIGQISSEVPQNLSASRPQDRQFILSSKKLLLSDSGFYLCAWSHLGYEQYFGPGTRLTVT.

The chain joins TRBV4-3 to TRBJ2-2; no firm D call. The CDR3 has 16 residues. CDR1 and CDR2 from the germline V gene are LGHNA and YSLEER. The V end lost 3 bases, the J end lost 0 bases, and 11 bases lay between the germline ends. CDR3 DNA sequence: TGCGCCAGCAGCCATTTCGACATACCGAACACCGGGGAGCTGTTTTTT. Translation gives CASSHFDIPNTGELFF.

J is TRBJ1-1 and V is TRBV27, with a weak D call TRBD1 (6 bases). The germline V gene encodes CDR1 MNHEY and CDR2 SMNVEV (reference sequence). Trimming stripped 6 bases from V and 2 bases from J, with 13 bases between. This CDR3 has 14 amino acids. The CDR3 sequence is CASRWGAVNTEAFF. Written as DNA, the CDR3 is TGTGCCAGCAGGTGGGGGGCGGTAAACACTGAAGCTTTCTTT.

This clone was found once. This chain uses TRBV30 with TRBJ1-6; D is perhaps TRBD1 (6 bases). The CDR3 runs to 15 residues. The germline gives CDR1 GTSNPN, CDR2 SVGIG (reference sequence). Trimming took off 4 bases at V and 3 bases at J, with 13 bases between the two ends. DNA of the CDR3: TGTGCCTGGAACTCAGGCAGGGGCTATAATTCACCCCTCCACTTT. Amino acid sequence: CAWNSGRGYNSPLHF.

This clone was seen a single time. The chain joins TRBV5-1 to TRBJ1-1, with D possibly TRBD1 on 6 matching bases. Per germline, CDR1 SGHRS and CDR2 YFSETQ. This CDR3 has 15 residues. Trimming took 0 bases from V and 5 from J, leaving 14 bases between them. This CDR3 reads CASSLEGGVGTEAFF. The DNA for the CDR3 is TGCGCCAGCAGCTTGGAGGGGGGCGTGGGTACTGAAGCTTTCTTT.

This chain uses TRBV9 with TRBJ1-3; D is perhaps TRBD1 (5 bases). Between the trimmed V and J ends, which lost 2 bases and 4 bases, there was a span of 10 bases. This CDR3 has 14 amino acids. The germline gives CDR1 SGDLS, CDR2 YYNGEE. DNA for the CDR3: TGTGCCAGCAGCGTCCAGGGTGTCGGAAACACCATATATTTT. Translated, it gives CASSVQGVGNTIYF.

A word on this clone: A much larger clone differs from this one at a single base, so this may be a read error. This chain links TRBV6-2 or TRBV6-3 with TRBJ2-1; D is unclear. CDR3 length: 13 residues. The germline V and J ends were trimmed by 2 bases and 3 bases, with 5 bases remaining between them. Germline CDR1 reads MNHEY; CDR2 reads SVGEGT. CDR3: CASSYTGYNEQFF. CDR3 nucleotides: TGTGCCAGCAGTTACACGGGCTACAATGAGCAGTTCTTC.

The rearrangement joins TRBV9 to TRBJ1-2; D not certain. The germline V and J ends were trimmed by 2 bases and 3 bases, with 8 bases remaining between them. This CDR3 spans 13 amino acids. Germline values: CDR1 SGDLS, CDR2 YYNGEE. The CDR3 DNA sequence: TGTGCCAGCAGCGTTAGGATCGACTATGGCTACACCTTC. Protein product: CASSVRIDYGYTF.

V and J are TRBV2 and TRBJ1-5, with 7 bases matching TRBD1. Per germline, CDR1 SNHLY and CDR2 FYNNEI. J gave up 6 bases and V 7 bases, and 12 bases lay outside the gene matches. This CDR3 contains 15 residues. Written as DNA, the CDR3 is TGTGCCAGCACCCAGGTCGACAGGGTGGGTCAGCCCCAGCATTTT. It translates to CASTQVDRVGQPQHF.

The chain employs TRBV4-3 and TRBJ1-1; D is possibly TRBD1 (6 bases). V lost 4 bases to trimming and J lost 4 bases, with 25 bases between them. Germline CDR1 is LGHNA and CDR2 is YSLEER. The CDR3 loop spans 18 amino acids. The CDR3 nucleotides are TGCGCCAGCAGCCGACTGACAGGACAGAGCGCTATGGGCACTGAAGCTTTCTTT. Translation gives CASSRLTGQSAMGTEAFF.

Points on this clone: At one boundary the junction diverges from the germline segment, which might be a read error. The J gene is TRBJ2-1, the V gene TRBV19; TRBD2 matches 12 bases. Germline values: CDR1 LNHDA, CDR2 SQIVND (reference sequence). The length of the CDR3 is 13 residues. CDR3 nucleotides: TGTGCCAGTAGGGTGACTAGCGGGGGTGAGGAGTTCTTC. It specifies CASRVTSGGEEFF.

There are a few counts of this clone. The chain joins TRBV5-1 to TRBJ1-1; TRBD1 agrees at 8 bases. Trimming at V came to 0 bases and at J to 8 bases, leaving 3 bases not matched to a gene. The CDR3 has 13 amino acids. Germline V gives CDR1 SGHRS, CDR2 YFSETQ. CDR3 sequence reads: CASSLGQGAEAFF. The CDR3 DNA sequence: TGCGCCAGCAGCTTGGGTCAGGGGGCCGAAGCTTTCTTT.

This chain links TRBV5-4 with TRBJ2-3; 8 bases map to TRBD2. V lost 6 bases to trimming and J lost 0 bases; unmatched junction nucleotides: 9. Germline CDR1 and CDR2: SGHNT and YYREEE (reference sequence). The CDR3 has 16 amino acids. The CDR3 region has the DNA TGTGCCAGCACCCTCGGCGCGGGGGGCAGCACAGATACGCAGTATTTT. This translates into CASTLGAGGSTDTQYF.

The chain has TRBV11-2 and TRBJ1-2, with D perhaps matching TRBD1 (5 bases). This CDR3 contains 13 residues. V shed 0 bases and J shed 8 bases, with 10 bases lying between them. The V gene's germline CDR1 is SGHAT and CDR2 FQNNGV. The CDR3 protein is CASSLDRDDGYTF. For the CDR3, the DNA is TGTGCCAGCAGCTTAGACAGGGATGACGGCTACACCTTC.